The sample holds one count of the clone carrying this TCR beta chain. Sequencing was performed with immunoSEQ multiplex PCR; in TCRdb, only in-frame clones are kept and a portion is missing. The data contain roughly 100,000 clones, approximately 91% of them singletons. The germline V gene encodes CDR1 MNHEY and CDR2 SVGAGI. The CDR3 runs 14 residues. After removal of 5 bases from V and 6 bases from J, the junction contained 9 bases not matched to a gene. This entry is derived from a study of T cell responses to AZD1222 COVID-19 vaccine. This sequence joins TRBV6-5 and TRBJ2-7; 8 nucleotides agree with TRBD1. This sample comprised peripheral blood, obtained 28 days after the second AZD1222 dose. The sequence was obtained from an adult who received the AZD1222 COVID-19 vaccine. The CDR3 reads CASSRTRGLGEQYF. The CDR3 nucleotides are TGTGCCAGCAGTAGAACCAGGGGGCTAGGCGAGCAGTACTTC.